The clone carrying this TCR beta chain was recorded at least ten times. The antigen is not known. Per germline, CDR1 SGHRS and CDR2 YFSETQ. Unmatched junction bases numbered 11, after V lost 1 base and J lost 9 bases. CDR3 length equals 15 residues. It was with 32 V and 13 J primers that multiplex PCR amplified TCR beta CDR3. TCRdb reprocessed the multiplex PCR reads with MiXCR, giving one entry per CDR3 protein. The table has 20,000 to 25,000 distinct CDR3 sequences, roughly 30% seen once; the top ten hold about 3.5%. These data belong to a study of immune heterogeneity within non-small cell lung tumors. Study-level results: Different tumor locations in one patient shared dominant CDR3 beta clonotypes yet harbored unique high-frequency clones. Between one patient and another, high-frequency T-cell receptor beta clonotypes were largely distinct.

Template input, which was bulk tumor genomic DNA, totaled around 660 ng per sample. During surgery, each primary tumor gave multiple biopsies spaced as far apart as possible. Curative operations were performed on patients who had untreated, newly diagnosed non-small cell lung cancer. V and J are TRBV5-1 and TRBJ2-7, with TRBD2 matching 9 bases. This TCR was recovered from a man aged 35 to 55 with non-small cell lung cancer. Material for sequencing was lung tumor tissue. In DNA, the CDR3 is TGCGCCAGCAGCTTGAGGGCGGGAGGGCTATTCGGGCAGTACTTC. This codes for CASSLRAGGLFGQYF.